Listed below are T cell receptor beta chains from one sample, sequenced in a study of CD4 T cells in relation to SARS-CoV-2 and coronaviruses. Data came from immunoSEQ multiplex PCR; TCRdb stores just in-frame clones and leaves some out. Found here are about 59,000 clones, just over 85% of them singletons; the top ten hold under 1.5%. The specimen sequenced was memory CD4+ T cells from PBMCs. Every receptor here comes from a human donor in good health. Both conserved end residues are part of each CDR3. Each record gives: V gene, clone size, D gene, J gene, CDR3 DNA, CDR3 protein. A D gene is named only where the DNA matches it firmly. A clone size is listed for some rows: how often the clone was seen (once, few, many), or a class if it is expanded.

TRBV6-1	-	TRBD1	TRBJ2-1	TGTGCCAGCAGTGATGGACAGGGGGTAGTAAGTGAGCAGTTCTTC	CASSDGQGVVSEQFF
TRBV28	-	-	TRBJ2-7	TGTGCCAGTCTCAGGGTAAACTCCTACGAGCAGTACTTC	CASLRVNSYEQYF
TRBV18	-	-	TRBJ2-5	TGTGCCAGCTCACCATTGCCGTCGAGGGAGACCCAGTACTTC	CASSPLPSRETQYF
TRBV6-5	few	-	TRBJ2-2	TGTGCCAGCCGCAAGACTTTGGCCGGGGAGCTGTTTTTT	CASRKTLAGELFF
TRBV30	-	-	TRBJ2-3	TGTGCCTGGAGTTATGGAGATACGCAGTATTTT	CAWSYGDTQYF
TRBV3-1/TRBV3-2	-	-	TRBJ2-7	TGTGCCAGCAGCCAGACAGACGAGCAGTACTTC	CASSQTDEQYF
TRBV2	-	TRBD1	TRBJ2-2	TGTGCCAGCAGTGAGTCCCCAGGACAGGGCCGGACCGGGGAGCTGTTTTTT	CASSESPGQGRTGELFF
TRBV19	-	-	TRBJ2-7	TGTGCCAGTAGCGCCGGGGCCAAGCAGTACTTC	CASSAGAKQYF
TRBV5-1	-	-	TRBJ2-3	TGCGCCACTTCGAATTTACAGGGATCAGATACGCAGTATTTT	CATSNLQGSDTQYF
TRBV5-6	-	TRBD2	TRBJ2-1	TGTGCCAGCACCATTACGGGGAGGGGTAGTTCCAATGAGCAGTTCTTC	CASTITGRGSSNEQFF
TRBV30	few	-	TRBJ2-5	TGTGCCTGGAAGGCGGACTACCTCCAAGAGACCCAGTACTTC	CAWKADYLQETQYF
TRBV6-1	-	TRBD1	TRBJ2-5	TGTGCCAGCAGTGAACCGGGGACAGGGCGCGAGACCCAGTACTTC	CASSEPGTGRETQYF
TRBV12-5	-	TRBD2	TRBJ2-3	TGTGCTAGTGGATGGCGGGAGGTCACAGATACGCAGTATTTT	CASGWREVTDTQYF
TRBV11-3	few	-	TRBJ2-1	TGTGCCAGCAGCCCTAGGGGGGCGGGGGCGTACAGTGAGCAGTTCTTC	CASSPRGAGAYSEQFF
TRBV19	-	-	TRBJ1-5	TGTGCCAGTAGTATGAACAGTTATAGCAATCAGCCCCAGCATTTT	CASSMNSYSNQPQHF
TRBV19	-	-	TRBJ2-7	TGTGCCAGTAGTAGGGGCGGAGACTCCTACGAGCAGTACTTC	CASSRGGDSYEQYF